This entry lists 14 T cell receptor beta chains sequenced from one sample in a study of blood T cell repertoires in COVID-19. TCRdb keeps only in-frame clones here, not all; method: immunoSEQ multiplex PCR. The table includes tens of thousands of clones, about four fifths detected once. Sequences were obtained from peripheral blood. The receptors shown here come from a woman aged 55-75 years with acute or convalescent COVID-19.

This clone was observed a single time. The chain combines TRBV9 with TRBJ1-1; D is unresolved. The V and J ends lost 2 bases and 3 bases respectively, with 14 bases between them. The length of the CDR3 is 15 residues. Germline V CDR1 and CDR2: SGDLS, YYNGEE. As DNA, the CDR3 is TGTGCCAGCAGCGTGGCAGGACTGGGTGACACTGAAGCTTTCTTT. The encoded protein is CASSVAGLGDTEAFF.

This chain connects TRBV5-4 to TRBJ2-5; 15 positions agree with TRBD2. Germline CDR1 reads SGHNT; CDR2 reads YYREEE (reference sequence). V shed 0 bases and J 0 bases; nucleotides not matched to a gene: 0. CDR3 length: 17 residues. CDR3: CASSLGTSGGDQETQYF. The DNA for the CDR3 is TGTGCCAGCAGCTTGGGGACTAGCGGGGGGGACCAAGAGACCCAGTACTTC.

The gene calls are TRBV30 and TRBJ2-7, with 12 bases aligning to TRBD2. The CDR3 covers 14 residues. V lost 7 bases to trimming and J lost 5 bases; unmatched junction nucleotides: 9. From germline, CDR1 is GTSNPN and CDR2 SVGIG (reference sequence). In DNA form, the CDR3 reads TGTGCCTTTCTAGCGGGAGGGCCCTGGGACGAGCAGTACTTC. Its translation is CAFLAGGPWDEQYF.

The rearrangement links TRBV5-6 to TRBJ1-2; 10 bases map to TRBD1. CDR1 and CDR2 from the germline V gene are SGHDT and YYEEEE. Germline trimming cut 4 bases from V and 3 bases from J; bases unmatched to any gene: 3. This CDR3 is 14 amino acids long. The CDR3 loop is CASSGTGVDYGYTF. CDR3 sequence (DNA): TGTGCCAGCAGCGGGACAGGGGTGGACTATGGCTACACCTTC.

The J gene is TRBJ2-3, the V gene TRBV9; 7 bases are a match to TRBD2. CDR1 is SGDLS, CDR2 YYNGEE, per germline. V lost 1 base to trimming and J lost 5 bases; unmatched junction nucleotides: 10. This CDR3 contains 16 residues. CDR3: CASSVSVLATRDTQYF. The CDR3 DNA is TGTGCCAGCAGCGTAAGTGTACTAGCGACGCGAGATACGCAGTATTTT.

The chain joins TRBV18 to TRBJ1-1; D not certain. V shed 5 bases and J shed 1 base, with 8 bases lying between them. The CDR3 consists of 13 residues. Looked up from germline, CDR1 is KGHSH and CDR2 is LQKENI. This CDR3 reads CASSVSENTEAFF. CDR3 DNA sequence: TGTGCCAGCTCAGTGTCAGAGAACACTGAAGCTTTCTTT.

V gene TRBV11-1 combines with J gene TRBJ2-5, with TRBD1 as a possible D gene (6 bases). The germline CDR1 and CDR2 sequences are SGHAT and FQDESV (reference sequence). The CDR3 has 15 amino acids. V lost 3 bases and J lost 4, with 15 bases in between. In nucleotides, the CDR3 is TGTGCCAGCAGCTTGATTGGGACACCGGGAGAGACCCAGTACTTC. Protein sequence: CASSLIGTPGETQYF.

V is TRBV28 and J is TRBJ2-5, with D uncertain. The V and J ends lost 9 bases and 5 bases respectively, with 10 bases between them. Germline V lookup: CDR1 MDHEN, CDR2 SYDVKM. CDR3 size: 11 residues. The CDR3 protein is CASSPRETQYF. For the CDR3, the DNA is TGTGCCAGTAGCCCGCGGGAGACCCAGTACTTC.

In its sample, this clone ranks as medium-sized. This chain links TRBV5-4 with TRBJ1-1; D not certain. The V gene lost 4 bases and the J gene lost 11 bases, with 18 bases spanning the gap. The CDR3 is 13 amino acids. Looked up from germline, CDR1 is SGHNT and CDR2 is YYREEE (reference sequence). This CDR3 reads CASSELRGREAFF. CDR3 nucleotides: TGTGCCAGCAGCGAATTACGGGGTAGAGAGGCTTTCTTT.

The CDR3 spells CASSASTRGYTF. The CDR3, as DNA: TGTGCCAGCAGTGCAAGCACCCGTGGCTACACCTTC. V and J are TRBV2 and TRBJ1-2; D remains ambiguous. CDR1 is SNHLY, CDR2 FYNNEI, per germline. This CDR3 region has 12 residues. Between the trimmed V and J ends, which lost 4 bases and 7 bases, there was a span of 10 bases.

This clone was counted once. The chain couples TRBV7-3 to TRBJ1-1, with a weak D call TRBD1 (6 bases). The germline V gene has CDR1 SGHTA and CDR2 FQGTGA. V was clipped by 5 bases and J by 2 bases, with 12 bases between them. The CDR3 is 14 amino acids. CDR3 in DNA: TGTGCCAGCAGCCAAGGGGGAATCAACACTGAAGCTTTCTTT. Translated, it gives CASSQGGINTEAFF.

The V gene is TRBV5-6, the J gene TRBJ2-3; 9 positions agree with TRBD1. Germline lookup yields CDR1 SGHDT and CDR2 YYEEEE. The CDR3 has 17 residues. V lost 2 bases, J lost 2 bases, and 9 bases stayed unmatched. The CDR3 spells CASSLLGTGISTDTQYF. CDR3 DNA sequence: TGTGCCAGCAGCTTATTAGGGACAGGGATCTCCACAGATACGCAGTATTTT. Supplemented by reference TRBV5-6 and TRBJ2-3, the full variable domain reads DAGVTQSPTHLIKTRGQQVTLRCSPKSGHDTVSWYQQALGQGPQFIFQYYEEEERQRGNFPDRFSGHQFPNYSSELNVNALLLGDSALYLCASSLLGTGISTDTQYFGPGTRLTVL.

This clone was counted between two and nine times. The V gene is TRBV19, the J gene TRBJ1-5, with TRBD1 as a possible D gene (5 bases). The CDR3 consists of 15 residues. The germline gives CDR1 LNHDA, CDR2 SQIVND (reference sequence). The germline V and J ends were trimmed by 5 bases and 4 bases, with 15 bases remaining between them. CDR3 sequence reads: CASSSGRKTNQPQHF. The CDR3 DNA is TGTGCCAGTAGTTCAGGGAGGAAGACAAATCAGCCCCAGCATTTT.

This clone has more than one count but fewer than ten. As DNA, the CDR3 is TGTGCCAGCTCGAAGGGGTTCACCGGGGAGCTGTTTTTT. It yields the protein CASSKGFTGELFF. The gene calls are TRBV9 and TRBJ2-2; D is perhaps TRBD1 (5 bases). The V and J ends lost 7 bases and 4 bases respectively, with 11 bases between them. Germline V gene lookup returns CDR1 SGDLS and CDR2 YYNGEE. There are 13 residues in the CDR3.